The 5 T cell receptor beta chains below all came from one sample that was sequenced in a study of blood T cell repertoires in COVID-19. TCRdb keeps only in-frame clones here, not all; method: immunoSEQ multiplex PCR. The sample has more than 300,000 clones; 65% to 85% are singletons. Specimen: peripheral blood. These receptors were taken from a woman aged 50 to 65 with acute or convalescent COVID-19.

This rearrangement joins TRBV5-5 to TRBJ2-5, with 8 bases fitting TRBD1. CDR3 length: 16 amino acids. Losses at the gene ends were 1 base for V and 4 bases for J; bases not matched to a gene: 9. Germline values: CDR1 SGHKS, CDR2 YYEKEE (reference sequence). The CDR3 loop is CASSLTVAGGGETQYF. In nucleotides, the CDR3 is TGTGCCAGCAGCTTGACGGTGGCAGGGGGCGGAGAGACCCAGTACTTC.

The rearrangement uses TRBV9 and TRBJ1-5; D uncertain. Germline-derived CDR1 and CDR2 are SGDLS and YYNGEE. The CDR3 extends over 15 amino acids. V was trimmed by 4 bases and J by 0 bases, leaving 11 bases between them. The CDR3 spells CASSPWAGSNQPQHF. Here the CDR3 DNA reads TGTGCCAGCAGCCCCTGGGCTGGTAGCAATCAGCCCCAGCATTTT.

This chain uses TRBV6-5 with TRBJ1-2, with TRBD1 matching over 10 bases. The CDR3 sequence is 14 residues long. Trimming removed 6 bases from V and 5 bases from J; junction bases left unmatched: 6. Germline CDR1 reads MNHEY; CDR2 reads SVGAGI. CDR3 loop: CASRRQGALYGYTF. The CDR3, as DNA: TGTGCCAGCAGAAGACAGGGGGCCTTATATGGCTACACCTTC.

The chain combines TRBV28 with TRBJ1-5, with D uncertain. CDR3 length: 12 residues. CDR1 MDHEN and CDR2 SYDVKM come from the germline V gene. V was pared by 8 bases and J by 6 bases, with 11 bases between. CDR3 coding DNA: TGTGCCAGCGGGCCTGCCATTCAGCCCCAGCATTTT. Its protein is CASGPAIQPQHF.

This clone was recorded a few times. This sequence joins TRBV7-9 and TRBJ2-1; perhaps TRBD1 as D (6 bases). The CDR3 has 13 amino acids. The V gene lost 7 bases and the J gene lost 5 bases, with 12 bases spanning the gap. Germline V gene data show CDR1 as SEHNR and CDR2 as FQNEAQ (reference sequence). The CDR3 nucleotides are TGTGCCAGCATCCTTCCAGGGGACAATGAGCAGTTCTTC. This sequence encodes CASILPGDNEQFF.